Below, 16 T cell receptor beta chains from the same sample are listed, as sequenced in a study of cytomegalovirus exposure and HLA in healthy donors. This PCR relied on a set of 60 Vbeta primers and 13 Jbeta primers. Data came from immunoSEQ multiplex PCR; TCRdb stores just in-frame clones and leaves some out. In the table there are around 240,000 clones, roughly 80% of which are singletons. Sequences were obtained from PBMCs. The receptors shown here come from a woman between 35 and 50 years old in good health and CMV-seropositive.

This clone was counted a few times. The CDR3 nucleotides are TGTGCCAGCAGCTTAGGTCAGGGGGCCTACAATGAGCAGTTCTTC. Translation: CASSLGQGAYNEQFF. The chain recombines TRBV7-6 with TRBJ2-1; 7 positions agree with TRBD1. The germline V gene has CDR1 SGHVS and CDR2 FNYEAQ. V gave up 1 base and J gave up 2 bases; unmatched junction bases: 2. The CDR3 runs 15 residues.

CDR3 amino acids: CASSQVAGEGETQYF. As DNA, the CDR3 is TGCGCCAGCAGCCAAGTCGCGGGGGAGGGGGAGACCCAGTACTTC. The chain joins TRBV4-3 to TRBJ2-5; 7 positions match TRBD2. V shed 1 base and J 5 bases; nucleotides not matched to a gene: 7. This CDR3 has 15 amino acids. The germline gives CDR1 LGHNA, CDR2 YSLEER.

The V gene is TRBV29-1, the J gene TRBJ2-5; TRBD2 matches 12 bases. The CDR3 has 15 residues. V lost 4 bases to trimming and J lost 5 bases; unmatched junction nucleotides: 8. Germline V gene data show CDR1 as SQVTM and CDR2 as ANQGSEA. The CDR3 reads CSVGPSGGAGETQYF. The CDR3 bases are TGCAGCGTTGGGCCTAGCGGGGGGGCCGGGGAGACCCAGTACTTC.

This clone came up a few times. V is TRBV6-5 and J is TRBJ1-2; 10 nucleotides align to TRBD1. The CDR3 extends over 15 amino acids. V lost 2 bases and J lost 8; bases outside the gene matches: 8. Germline V gene sequence: CDR1 MNHEY, CDR2 SVGAGI. This CDR3 reads CASSYTPTGGEGYTF. The CDR3 region has the DNA TGTGCCAGCAGTTACACGCCGACAGGGGGCGAAGGCTACACCTTC.

This clone has just a few counts. V is TRBV15 and J is TRBJ1-2; D is possibly TRBD1 (6 bases). This CDR3 has 15 residues. Germline values: CDR1 LNHNV, CDR2 YYDKDF (reference sequence). Trimming stripped 5 bases from V and 1 base from J, with 14 bases between. CDR3 DNA sequence: TGTGCCACCAGCGCCCGGACAGCAGATAACTATGGCTACACCTTC. Its protein product is CATSARTADNYGYTF.

The rearrangement uses TRBV6-1 and TRBJ1-1, with D possibly matching TRBD1 (6 bases). From germline, CDR1 is MNHNS and CDR2 SASEGT. The CDR3 contains 14 residues. The V and J ends lost 10 bases and 2 bases respectively, with 17 bases between them. CDR3: CAIPRRDINTEAFF. CDR3 DNA sequence: TGTGCCATCCCTAGACGGGACATCAACACTGAAGCTTTCTTT.

The chain employs TRBV19 and TRBJ2-7; TRBD1 aligns across 8 bases. In germline, CDR1 is LNHDA, CDR2 SQIVND (reference sequence). The CDR3 has 15 amino acids. V trimming: 0 bases; J trimming: 6 bases; junction bases outside the gene matches: 7. CDR3 residues: CASSIDWGQVGEQYF. The CDR3 bases are TGTGCCAGTAGTATAGATTGGGGACAGGTGGGCGAGCAGTACTTC.

This chain connects TRBV5-1 to TRBJ2-2, with TRBD2 matching 12 bases. The CDR3 has 20 amino acids. The germline V gene encodes CDR1 SGHRS and CDR2 YFSETQ. V trimming: 1 base; J trimming: 0 bases; junction bases outside the gene matches: 10. CDR3 in amino acids: CASSLKWTSGMVSNTGELFF. DNA for the CDR3: TGCGCCAGCAGCTTGAAGTGGACTAGCGGGATGGTCTCGAACACCGGGGAGCTGTTTTTT.

This chain links TRBV5-1 with TRBJ2-5, with D uncertain. Germline assignment: CDR1 SGHRS and CDR2 YFSETQ. CDR3 length: 15 amino acids. The V gene lost 3 bases and the J gene lost 0 bases, with 12 bases spanning the gap. CDR3 sequence reads: CASSSPDWYQETQYF. DNA for the CDR3: TGCGCCAGCAGCTCTCCCGACTGGTACCAAGAGACCCAGTACTTC. Full variable domain (missing parts from reference TRBV5-1 and TRBJ2-5): KAGVTQTPRYLIKTRGQQVTLSCSPISGHRSVSWYQQTPGQGLQFLFEYFSETQRNKGNFPGRFSGRQFSNSRSEMNVSTLELGDSALYLCASSSPDWYQETQYFGPGTRLLVL.

The gene calls are TRBV19 and TRBJ2-7, with 7 nucleotides matching TRBD1. Trimming at V came to 6 bases and at J to 6 bases, leaving 11 bases not matched to a gene. The CDR3 is made up of 14 amino acids. From germline, CDR1 is LNHDA and CDR2 SQIVND (reference sequence). CDR3 amino acids: CASSQRTGLAEQYF. The CDR3 DNA reads TGTGCCAGTAGCCAACGGACAGGACTGGCCGAGCAGTACTTC.

This chain connects TRBV2 to TRBJ1-3; 9 bases match TRBD1. Germline V lookup: CDR1 SNHLY, CDR2 FYNNEI. The CDR3 totals 15 residues. After removal of 5 bases from V and 4 bases from J, the junction contained 6 bases not matched to a gene. The chain's CDR3 is CASSLNRGPGNTIYF. Here the CDR3 DNA reads TGTGCCAGCAGTCTTAACAGGGGGCCAGGAAACACCATATATTTT.

This clone was detected a few times. V usage is TRBV6-4 and J usage is TRBJ1-2; 7 bases agree with TRBD1. The CDR3 loop spans 16 amino acids. J gave up 4 bases and V 5 bases, and 13 bases lay outside the gene matches. The V gene's germline CDR1 is MRHNA and CDR2 SNTAGT. DNA of the CDR3: TGTGCCAGCAGTCCTCTAGCTGGACAGGTACTCTATGGCTACACCTTC. It yields the protein CASSPLAGQVLYGYTF.

This rearrangement joins TRBV7-3 to TRBJ1-1, with D possibly TRBD1 on 6 matching bases. The CDR3 contains 14 residues. From germline, CDR1 is SGHTA and CDR2 FQGTGA. V was trimmed by 0 bases and J by 11 bases, leaving 16 bases between them. The CDR3, as DNA: TGTGCCAGCAGCTTAACGTCGAGGGGGACGGAGGCTTTCTTT. It yields the protein CASSLTSRGTEAFF.

This clone is a singleton in its sample. V is TRBV7-2 and J is TRBJ1-2; D call uncertain. V was shortened by 4 bases and J by 4 bases, with 10 bases between the two germline ends. The CDR3 extends over 13 amino acids. CDR1 and CDR2 from the germline V gene are SGHTA and FQGNSA. CDR3 nucleotides: TGTGCCAGCAGCTCCTCTTGGAGCTATGGCTACACCTTC. It yields the protein CASSSSWSYGYTF.

The rearrangement joins TRBV2 to TRBJ2-3; 13 bases line up with TRBD2. Trimming at V came to 7 bases and at J to 5 bases, leaving 9 bases not matched to a gene. Germline CDR1 is SNHLY and CDR2 is FYNNEI. This CDR3 is 16 amino acids long. This chain's CDR3 is CASTQLAGGIGDTQYF. The CDR3 coding sequence is TGTGCCAGCACCCAACTAGCGGGAGGGATAGGAGATACGCAGTATTTT.

Comments on this clone: A much larger clone lies a single base off, so this may be a read error. The same CDR3 arises from other DNA sequences in this sample as well. The chain employs TRBV7-2 and TRBJ2-7; no clear D gene. CDR3 length equals 12 residues. Deletions cut 5 bases from V and 0 bases from J, with 5 bases between. CDR1 is SGHTA, CDR2 FQGNSA, per germline. CDR3 sequence (DNA): TGTGCCAGCAGCCCCAGCTCCTACGAGCAGTACTTC. This encodes CASSPSSYEQYF.